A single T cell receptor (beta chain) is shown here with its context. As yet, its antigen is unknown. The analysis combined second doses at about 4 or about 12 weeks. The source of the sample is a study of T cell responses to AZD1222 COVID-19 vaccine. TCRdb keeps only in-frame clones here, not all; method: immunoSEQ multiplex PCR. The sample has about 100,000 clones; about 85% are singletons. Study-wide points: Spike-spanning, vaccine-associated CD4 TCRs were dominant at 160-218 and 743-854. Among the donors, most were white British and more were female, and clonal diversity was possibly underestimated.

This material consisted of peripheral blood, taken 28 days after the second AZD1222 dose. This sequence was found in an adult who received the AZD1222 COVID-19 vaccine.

In nucleotides, the CDR3 is TGTGCCAGCAGTGAAGTGCCGGGGGCCTACACAGATACGCAGTATTTT. Translation gives CASSEVPGAYTDTQYF. The chain carries TRBV6-1 and TRBJ2-3; either TRBD1 or TRBD2 may supply D (6 bases each). Looked up from germline, CDR1 is MNHNS and CDR2 is SASEGT. The CDR3 is made up of 16 amino acids. V was pared by 1 base and J by 2 bases, with 13 bases between.